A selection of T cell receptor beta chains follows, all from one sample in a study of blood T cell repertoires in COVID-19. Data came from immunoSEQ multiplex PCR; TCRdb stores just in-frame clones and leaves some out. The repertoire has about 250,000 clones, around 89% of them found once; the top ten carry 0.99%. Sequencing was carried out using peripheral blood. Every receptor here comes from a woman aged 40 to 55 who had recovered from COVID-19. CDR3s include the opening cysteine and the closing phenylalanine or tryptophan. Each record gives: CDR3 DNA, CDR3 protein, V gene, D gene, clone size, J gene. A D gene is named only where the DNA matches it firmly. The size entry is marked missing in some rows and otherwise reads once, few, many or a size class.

CDR3nt: TGTGCCAGCAGTTACGGTCAGGGCCCTAGGAACACCATATATTTT; CDR3aa: CASSYGQGPRNTIYF; v_gene: TRBV6-5; d_gene: -; abundance: -; j_gene: TRBJ1-3
CDR3nt: TGTGCCAGCCTCAAGCCCGGGGCTAGCGGGACCTGGGGGGAGCAGTACTTC; CDR3aa: CASLKPGASGTWGEQYF; v_gene: TRBV7-9; d_gene: TRBD2; abundance: -; j_gene: TRBJ2-7
CDR3nt: TGTGCCAGCAGCTTACCCGGGGACGAGCAGTACTTC; CDR3aa: CASSLPGDEQYF; v_gene: TRBV7-8; d_gene: -; abundance: -; j_gene: TRBJ2-7
CDR3nt: TGTGCCAGCCGCCTGCCGGGACAGGGTAATCAGCCCCAGCATTTT; CDR3aa: CASRLPGQGNQPQHF; v_gene: TRBV19; d_gene: TRBD1; abundance: -; j_gene: TRBJ1-5
CDR3nt: TGCGCCAGCAGCCAAAGAGTGCTGGGGCACTATGGCTACACCTTC; CDR3aa: CASSQRVLGHYGYTF; v_gene: TRBV4-1; d_gene: -; abundance: -; j_gene: TRBJ1-2
CDR3nt: TGTGCCAGCAGTTTATCGGCTCTAGCGGGAGAGAGCTACGAGCAGTACTTC; CDR3aa: CASSLSALAGESYEQYF; v_gene: TRBV27; d_gene: TRBD2; abundance: -; j_gene: TRBJ2-7
CDR3nt: TGTGCCAGCAGCTTAGGCAGTTCCTATGGCTACACCTTC; CDR3aa: CASSLGSSYGYTF; v_gene: TRBV7-2; d_gene: -; abundance: few; j_gene: TRBJ1-2
CDR3nt: TGTGCCAGCAGCTCCCGGGACAGAAGGGAAATGGGACCCAAAAACATTCAGTACTTC; CDR3aa: CASSSRDRREMGPKNIQYF; v_gene: TRBV11-2; d_gene: TRBD1; abundance: -; j_gene: TRBJ2-4
CDR3nt: TGTGCCAGCAGCTTCGGACCAGGGTCCAATCAGCCCCAGCATTTT; CDR3aa: CASSFGPGSNQPQHF; v_gene: TRBV5-5; d_gene: -; abundance: few; j_gene: TRBJ1-5
CDR3nt: TGTGCCAGCAGCCGGACTAGCGGGAGAATCCACAATGAGCAGTTCTTC; CDR3aa: CASSRTSGRIHNEQFF; v_gene: TRBV6-2/TRBV6-3; d_gene: TRBD2; abundance: once; j_gene: TRBJ2-1
CDR3nt: TGCGCCAGCAGCCAAGGCCTCGGGAGCGGGTCCTACAATGAGCAGTTCTTC; CDR3aa: CASSQGLGSGSYNEQFF; v_gene: TRBV4-3; d_gene: -; abundance: once; j_gene: TRBJ2-1
CDR3nt: TGTGCCAGCAGCCTGACGGGGGGCCCGGAAGCTTTCTTT; CDR3aa: CASSLTGGPEAFF; v_gene: TRBV7-9; d_gene: -; abundance: -; j_gene: TRBJ1-1
CDR3nt: TGTGCCAGCAGCTTAGAGGGCCCTCTAGCGGGAGCCACAGATACGCAGTATTTT; CDR3aa: CASSLEGPLAGATDTQYF; v_gene: TRBV7-9; d_gene: TRBD2; abundance: -; j_gene: TRBJ2-3
CDR3nt: TGTGCCACCAGTGCAAGGACTAGCGGAAACACCGGGGAGCTGTTTTTT; CDR3aa: CATSARTSGNTGELFF; v_gene: TRBV24-1; d_gene: TRBD2; abundance: -; j_gene: TRBJ2-2
CDR3nt: TGCGCCAGCAGCCAGGCGGACAGGCCCTATGGCTACACCTTC; CDR3aa: CASSQADRPYGYTF; v_gene: TRBV4-3; d_gene: TRBD1; abundance: -; j_gene: TRBJ1-2
CDR3nt: TGTGCCAGCTCACCCCGACAGGGTACTAATGAAAAACTGTTTTTT; CDR3aa: CASSPRQGTNEKLFF; v_gene: TRBV18; d_gene: TRBD1; abundance: -; j_gene: TRBJ1-4
CDR3nt: TGCAGCGCCCGGGCGGGGGGACTGGTAGGAGACACCATATATTTT; CDR3aa: CSARAGGLVGDTIYF; v_gene: TRBV29-1; d_gene: -; abundance: -; j_gene: TRBJ1-3
CDR3nt: TGTGCCAGCTCACCAGGACAGGCTGAAGCTTTCTTT; CDR3aa: CASSPGQAEAFF; v_gene: TRBV18; d_gene: TRBD1; abundance: -; j_gene: TRBJ1-1
CDR3nt: TGTGCCAGCAGCCCACGACTAGAAAGCACAGATACGCAGTATTTT; CDR3aa: CASSPRLESTDTQYF; v_gene: TRBV7-2; d_gene: -; abundance: -; j_gene: TRBJ2-3
CDR3nt: TGTGCCATCAGCCCTCCTGTGCGGAATGAGCAGTTCTTC; CDR3aa: CAISPPVRNEQFF; v_gene: TRBV10-3; d_gene: -; abundance: once; j_gene: TRBJ2-1
CDR3nt: TGTGCCAGCAGCATTGGTAGCCGGGGGCTAGCGGGGGCGTGGGAGACCCAGTACTTC; CDR3aa: CASSIGSRGLAGAWETQYF; v_gene: TRBV7-9; d_gene: TRBD2; abundance: -; j_gene: TRBJ2-5
CDR3nt: TGTGCCAGCAGCCAAGGGGGGGGGAATTCACCCCTCCACTTT; CDR3aa: CASSQGGGNSPLHF; v_gene: TRBV3-1/TRBV3-2; d_gene: -; abundance: -; j_gene: TRBJ1-6
CDR3nt: TGCGCCAGCAGGCCGGGGGGACCAAAAGAGACCCAGTACTTC; CDR3aa: CASRPGGPKETQYF; v_gene: TRBV5-1; d_gene: TRBD2; abundance: -; j_gene: TRBJ2-5
CDR3nt: TGTGCCAGTAGTCATAGCGGGGGAGATATCTACAATGAGCAGTTCTTC; CDR3aa: CASSHSGGDIYNEQFF; v_gene: TRBV19; d_gene: TRBD2; abundance: -; j_gene: TRBJ2-1
CDR3nt: TGTGCCAGCAGTCCGGGGGGACTAGCGGGAGTTCGTTCCGGGGAGCTGTTTTTT; CDR3aa: CASSPGGLAGVRSGELFF; v_gene: TRBV6-6; d_gene: TRBD2; abundance: -; j_gene: TRBJ2-2
CDR3nt: TGTGCCTGGAGTGTACCAGGGGGGTACAATGAGCAGTTCTTC; CDR3aa: CAWSVPGGYNEQFF; v_gene: TRBV30; d_gene: -; abundance: -; j_gene: TRBJ2-1
CDR3nt: TGCAGCGTTAAGGGACAGGGGAACTATGGCTACACCTTC; CDR3aa: CSVKGQGNYGYTF; v_gene: TRBV29-1; d_gene: TRBD1; abundance: -; j_gene: TRBJ1-2
CDR3nt: TGTGCCACCAGTCGGTCGGGACAGGGGGACGAGCAGTACTTC; CDR3aa: CATSRSGQGDEQYF; v_gene: TRBV24-1; d_gene: TRBD1; abundance: -; j_gene: TRBJ2-7
CDR3nt: TGTGCCAGCAGCCCTCTAGCGGGAGCCCCCACAGATACGCAGTATTTT; CDR3aa: CASSPLAGAPTDTQYF; v_gene: TRBV3-1/TRBV3-2; d_gene: TRBD2; abundance: -; j_gene: TRBJ2-3
CDR3nt: TGTGCCAGCAGCGCAACCGGCTTTCTTGGGTGGGCCCCCCTCGATGAGCAGTTCTTC; CDR3aa: CASSATGFLGWAPLDEQFF; v_gene: TRBV21-1; d_gene: -; abundance: -; j_gene: TRBJ2-1
CDR3nt: TGTGCCAGTAGGAACGACCGGACAGCGAATGAAAAACTGTTTTTT; CDR3aa: CASRNDRTANEKLFF; v_gene: TRBV19; d_gene: -; abundance: -; j_gene: TRBJ1-4
CDR3nt: TGTGCCATCAGTGAGTACGGGGTGCGGGATCAGCCCCAGCATTTT; CDR3aa: CAISEYGVRDQPQHF; v_gene: TRBV10-3; d_gene: -; abundance: -; j_gene: TRBJ1-5
CDR3nt: TGTGCCAGCAGTTACGGGAGGGGACTTGAAAAACTGTTTTTT; CDR3aa: CASSYGRGLEKLFF; v_gene: TRBV6-5; d_gene: -; abundance: -; j_gene: TRBJ1-4
CDR3nt: TGTGCCAGCAGTTTGAGCCTAGCGGCCTCCTACGAGCAGTACTTC; CDR3aa: CASSLSLAASYEQYF; v_gene: TRBV27; d_gene: TRBD2; abundance: -; j_gene: TRBJ2-7
CDR3nt: TGTGCCAGCAGCCCCGGACAGGGGGGCTATGGCTACACCTTC; CDR3aa: CASSPGQGGYGYTF; v_gene: TRBV7-3; d_gene: TRBD1; abundance: few; j_gene: TRBJ1-2
CDR3nt: TGTGCCAGCAGCCCCACCCGGGGGGGGTCCTCGGGTGGCTACACCTTC; CDR3aa: CASSPTRGGSSGGYTF; v_gene: TRBV7-8; d_gene: -; abundance: -; j_gene: TRBJ1-2
CDR3nt: TGTGCCACCAGTGACCCCTCCGGACAGGGGAGGGAGACCCAGTACTTC; CDR3aa: CATSDPSGQGRETQYF; v_gene: TRBV24-1; d_gene: TRBD1; abundance: -; j_gene: TRBJ2-5
CDR3nt: TGTGCCATCGGGGGACTAGCGGAGAAGAACACCGGGGAGCTGTTTTTT; CDR3aa: CAIGGLAEKNTGELFF; v_gene: TRBV10-3; d_gene: TRBD2; abundance: -; j_gene: TRBJ2-2
CDR3nt: TGTGCCAGTAGTGAGACCACAGGGAACACTGAAGCTTTCTTT; CDR3aa: CASSETTGNTEAFF; v_gene: TRBV19; d_gene: -; abundance: -; j_gene: TRBJ1-1
CDR3nt: TGTGCCAGCGCCGCGGGAGGGATAGCGGATGAGCAGTTCTTC; CDR3aa: CASAAGGIADEQFF; v_gene: TRBV19; d_gene: TRBD2; abundance: -; j_gene: TRBJ2-1
CDR3nt: TGTGCCAGCTCACCCTCCCAGGATACGCAGTATTTT; CDR3aa: CASSPSQDTQYF; v_gene: TRBV18; d_gene: -; abundance: -; j_gene: TRBJ2-3
CDR3nt: TGTGCCAGCAGCCCAACGACAGGGGGCTACTATGGCTACACCTTC; CDR3aa: CASSPTTGGYYGYTF; v_gene: TRBV7-2; d_gene: TRBD1; abundance: -; j_gene: TRBJ1-2
CDR3nt: TGTGCCAGCAGCCCCCTGGGCTCTGAAGCTTTCTTT; CDR3aa: CASSPLGSEAFF; v_gene: TRBV5-6; d_gene: -; abundance: -; j_gene: TRBJ1-1
CDR3nt: TGTGCCAGCAGTTTTTTGGGCAGTGACCTCCACTTT; CDR3aa: CASSFLGSDLHF; v_gene: TRBV27; d_gene: -; abundance: -; j_gene: TRBJ1-6
CDR3nt: TGTGCCAGCAGCCTCGGACTAGCGGGGAGGTCCGGGGAGCTGTTTTTT; CDR3aa: CASSLGLAGRSGELFF; v_gene: TRBV7-6; d_gene: TRBD2; abundance: -; j_gene: TRBJ2-2
CDR3nt: TGTGCCAGCAGCCCCGGGGTAGCGGGATCCTACGAGCAGTACTTC; CDR3aa: CASSPGVAGSYEQYF; v_gene: TRBV7-3; d_gene: TRBD2; abundance: -; j_gene: TRBJ2-7
CDR3nt: TGTGCCAGTAGCCCCGGGACTAGGGAGCCCTACAATGAGCAGTTCTTC; CDR3aa: CASSPGTREPYNEQFF; v_gene: TRBV19; d_gene: TRBD2; abundance: -; j_gene: TRBJ2-1
CDR3nt: TGCAGCGCCCCCGTGGACTACCGGAGCACAGATACGCAGTATTTT; CDR3aa: CSAPVDYRSTDTQYF; v_gene: TRBV29-1; d_gene: -; abundance: -; j_gene: TRBJ2-3
CDR3nt: TGTGCCAGCCGTAGGGGGCGGAGTAACTACGAGCAGTACTTC; CDR3aa: CASRRGRSNYEQYF; v_gene: TRBV27; d_gene: TRBD1; abundance: -; j_gene: TRBJ2-7